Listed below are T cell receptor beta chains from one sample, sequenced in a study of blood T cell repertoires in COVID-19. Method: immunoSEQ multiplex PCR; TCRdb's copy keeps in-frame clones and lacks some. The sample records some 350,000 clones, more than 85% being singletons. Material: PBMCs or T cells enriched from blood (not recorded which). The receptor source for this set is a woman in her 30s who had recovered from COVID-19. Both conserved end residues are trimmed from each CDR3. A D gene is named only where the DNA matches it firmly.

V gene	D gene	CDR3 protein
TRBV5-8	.	ASSSSGLGVDNEQF
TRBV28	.	ASITGGAGELF
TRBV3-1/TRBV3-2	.	ASSQGAANQPQH
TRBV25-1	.	ASSEQGDLHEQF
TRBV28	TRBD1	ASSFGTGSFYGYT
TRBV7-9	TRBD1	ASSLVAGQLGTEAF
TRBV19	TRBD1	ASSHRGYNYGYT
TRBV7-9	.	ASSSSSYEQY
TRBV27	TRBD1	ASSLRDRRHYEQY
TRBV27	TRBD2	ASSLILTSGSGELF
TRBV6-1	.	ASSEWATNQPQH
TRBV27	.	ASSFRDSGYEQY
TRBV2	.	ASSLEGVSYEQY
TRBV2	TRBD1	ASRRWTGTDEKLF
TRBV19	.	ARGGQVSRVYEQY
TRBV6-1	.	ASSDDRRDQETQY
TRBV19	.	ASSFLGTDYGYT
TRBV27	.	ASSFQGPSSYEQY
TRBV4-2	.	ASSQDRSGLSGTQY
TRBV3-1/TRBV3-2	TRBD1	ASSPGQVHGYT
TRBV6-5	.	ASSLLDGAQY
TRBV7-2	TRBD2	ASSSGLLAGGGETQY
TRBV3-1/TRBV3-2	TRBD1	ASTHAGGKSTEAF